Below are 28 T cell receptor beta chains sequenced from a single sample in a study of blood T cell repertoires in COVID-19. Data came from immunoSEQ multiplex PCR; TCRdb stores just in-frame clones and leaves some out. The repertoire holds some 62,000 clones, with around 79% as singletons. The material sequenced was peripheral blood. The receptors were gathered from a man between 60 and 75 years old with acute or convalescent COVID-19.

The chain recombines TRBV10-2 with TRBJ1-3, with D possibly TRBD1 on 5 matching bases. This CDR3 is built from 13 residues. Trimming cost V 5 bases and J 4 bases, with 9 bases left between them. Germline CDR1 and CDR2: WSHSY and SAAADI. The CDR3 DNA follows: TGCGCCAGCAGTCAGGGCTCCGGAAACACCATATATTTT. Its protein is CASSQGSGNTIYF.

This chain connects TRBV11-3 to TRBJ2-2; tentatively, D is TRBD1 (6 bases). Per the germline V gene, CDR1 is SGHNT and CDR2 is YENEEA. This CDR3 is built from 14 residues. V lost 1 base to trimming and J lost 5 bases, with 8 bases between them. The CDR3: CASSLGQGTGELFF. The CDR3, as DNA: TGTGCCAGCAGCTTAGGGCAGGGGACCGGGGAGCTGTTTTTT.

The V gene is TRBV2, the J gene TRBJ2-5, with TRBD2 matching 11 bases. J lost 7 bases, V lost 1 base, and 8 bases had no gene match. Germline assignment: CDR1 SNHLY and CDR2 FYNNEI. The CDR3 sequence is 16 residues long. This CDR3 reads CASSEVLLAGDRTQYF. Here the CDR3 DNA reads TGTGCCAGCAGTGAAGTTTTACTAGCGGGAGATCGGACCCAGTACTTC.

The V call is TRBV19, the J call TRBJ1-1; the D is unclear. Trimming shortened V by 3 bases and J by 3 bases, and 14 bases separated the two germline ends. The V gene's germline CDR1 is LNHDA and CDR2 SQIVND (reference sequence). The CDR3 has 15 amino acids. The CDR3 bases are TGTGCCAGTAGTATCCGACGGGGAGGGCACACTGAAGCTTTCTTT. Its protein is CASSIRRGGHTEAFF.

The chain has TRBV19 and TRBJ2-1; D might be TRBD1 (6 bases). Germline V gene sequence: CDR1 LNHDA, CDR2 SQIVND (reference sequence). V was cut by 7 bases and J by 4 bases, with 14 bases left in between. The CDR3 consists of 14 residues. For the CDR3, the DNA is TGTGCCAGTAAGGTGGGACACCCATACAATGAGCAGTTCTTC. This translates into CASKVGHPYNEQFF.

This chain connects TRBV29-1 to TRBJ1-2; maybe TRBD1 (5 bases). CDR1 and CDR2 from the germline V gene are SQVTM and ANQGSEA. The CDR3 sequence is 12 residues long. Trimming took off 7 bases at V and 4 bases at J, with 13 bases between the two ends. The CDR3 spells CSARDGVYGYTF. For the CDR3, the DNA is TGCAGCGCCAGGGATGGGGTCTATGGCTACACCTTC.

The chain employs TRBV30 and TRBJ1-6; TRBD1 is a possible D gene (6 bases). This CDR3 is built from 12 residues. CDR1 GTSNPN and CDR2 SVGIG come from the germline V gene (reference sequence). The CDR3 spells CARGKGDSPLHF. DNA of the CDR3: TGTGCTAGGGGGAAAGGTGATTCACCCCTCCACTTT.

This sequence joins TRBV30 and TRBJ2-3; perhaps TRBD1 as D (6 bases). The V and J ends lost 1 base and 5 bases respectively, with 10 bases between them. Germline CDR1 reads GTSNPN; CDR2 reads SVGIG (reference sequence). The CDR3 totals 13 residues. CDR3 region: CAWSAGVGDTQYF. In DNA, the CDR3 is TGTGCCTGGAGTGCAGGGGTGGGAGATACGCAGTATTTT.

This sequence joins TRBV28 and TRBJ2-1; no clear D gene. The germline gives CDR1 MDHEN, CDR2 SYDVKM. The CDR3 spans 14 residues. Trimming pared 4 bases from V and 3 bases from J, leaving 10 bases between. This chain's CDR3 is CASSSTEIYNEQFF. CDR3 DNA: TGTGCCAGCAGTTCAACGGAGATCTACAATGAGCAGTTCTTC.

The chain joins TRBV7-8 to TRBJ2-7; D is possibly TRBD2 (5 bases). V lost 0 bases and J lost 3, with 12 bases in between. This CDR3 spans 15 amino acids. CDR1 is SGHVS and CDR2 is FQNEAQ in the germline V gene. Here the CDR3 reads CASSLALDSDYEQYF. The CDR3 DNA follows: TGTGCCAGCAGCTTAGCTCTGGACTCGGACTACGAGCAGTACTTC.

The gene calls are TRBV7-8 and TRBJ1-5; TRBD1 matches at 9 bases. The CDR3 has 13 amino acids. With 5 bases clipped from V and 6 bases from J, the junction kept 2 bases outside the gene matches. Germline V gene data show CDR1 as SGHVS and CDR2 as FQNEAQ. The CDR3: CASSPDRGQPQHF. CDR3 bases: TGTGCCAGCAGCCCGGACAGGGGTCAGCCCCAGCATTTT.

This clone was picked up one time. The V and J genes are TRBV18 and TRBJ2-3; 10 nucleotides agree with TRBD2. Germline V gene sequence: CDR1 KGHSH, CDR2 LQKENI. The ends lost 3 bases at V and 1 base at J; junction bases unmatched: 13. The CDR3 sequence is 19 residues long. DNA for the CDR3: TGTGCCAGCTCACCCTCCGGTCTAGCGGGAGTTAAGGGCACAGATACGCAGTATTTT. Its translation is CASSPSGLAGVKGTDTQYF. Supplemented by reference TRBV18 and TRBJ2-3, the full variable domain reads NAGVMQNPRHLVRRRGQEARLRCSPMKGHSHVYWYRQLPEEGLKFMVYLQKENIIDESGMPKERFSAEFPKEGPSILRIQQVVRGDSAAYFCASSPSGLAGVKGTDTQYFGPGTRLTVL.

This chain uses TRBV7-2 with TRBJ2-6, with unresolved D. Trimming cost V 1 base and J 0 bases, with 10 bases left between them. This CDR3 has 17 residues. Germline lookup yields CDR1 SGHTA and CDR2 FQGNSA. The CDR3 reads CASSLGYRSSGANVLTF. For the CDR3, the DNA is TGTGCCAGCAGCTTAGGGTATCGCAGCTCTGGGGCCAACGTCCTGACTTTC.

The chain combines TRBV5-6 with TRBJ2-7; TRBD2 matches at 13 bases. This CDR3 is 15 amino acids long. V was clipped by 4 bases and J by 3 bases; unmatched bases: 4. CDR1 and CDR2 (germline): SGHDT, YYEEEE. CDR3 region: CASSQGLAGIYEQYF. CDR3 nucleotide sequence: TGTGCCAGCAGCCAGGGACTAGCGGGGATCTACGAGCAGTACTTC.

This clone was detected a few times. CDR3 residues: CASTTGANVLTF. The CDR3 DNA follows: TGTGCCAGCACGACAGGGGCCAACGTCCTGACTTTC. This chain uses TRBV12-3 or TRBV12-4 with TRBJ2-6, with D hard to call. Trimming took off 7 bases at V and 4 bases at J, with 5 bases between the two ends. This CDR3 has 12 amino acids.

This sequence joins TRBV2 and TRBJ2-1, with TRBD2 as a possible D gene (6 bases). Germline V gene data show CDR1 as SNHLY and CDR2 as FYNNEI. The CDR3 is 15 amino acids. V lost 2 bases and J 5 bases, leaving 13 bases between the germline ends. CDR3 protein: CASSEWGEVNNEQFF. Written as DNA, the CDR3 is TGTGCCAGCAGTGAATGGGGGGAGGTCAACAATGAGCAGTTCTTC.

A single count supports this clone. The V gene is TRBV2, the J gene TRBJ2-1; 8 bases line up with TRBD2. The J segment lost 8 bases and the V segment lost 7 bases, leaving 10 bases of the junction unmatched. CDR1 SNHLY and CDR2 FYNNEI come from the germline V gene. There are 14 residues in the CDR3. CDR3 nucleotide sequence: TGTGCCAGCAACAAGGTAGCGGGATTGGATGAGCAGTTCTTC. It specifies CASNKVAGLDEQFF.

The chain uses TRBV27 and TRBJ1-2; 8 bases align to TRBD1. Germline assignment: CDR1 MNHEY and CDR2 SMNVEV (reference sequence). The V gene end was trimmed by 5 bases and the J gene end by 6 bases; junction bases not matched to a gene: 8. The CDR3 consists of 14 residues. In nucleotides, the CDR3 is TGTGCCAGCAGTCTCAGGGGGCAGGGTGATGGCTACACCTTC. Translation: CASSLRGQGDGYTF.

This clone appeared a few times. The V gene is TRBV5-5, the J gene TRBJ1-1; possible D gene TRBD1, 6 bases. This CDR3 region has 13 residues. Germline CDR1 is SGHKS and CDR2 is YYEKEE (reference sequence). V was cut by 0 bases and J by 7 bases, with 10 bases left in between. CDR3 DNA: TGTGCCAGCAGCTTGGCCGGACAGCTTGAAGCTTTCTTT. Encoded protein: CASSLAGQLEAFF.

The chain carries TRBV9 and TRBJ1-4; no definite D call. Germline assignment: CDR1 SGDLS and CDR2 YYNGEE. This CDR3 contains 15 residues. The V and J ends lost 4 bases and 8 bases respectively, with 18 bases between them. This chain's CDR3 is CASSPGKVKGEKLFF. Here the CDR3 DNA reads TGTGCCAGCAGCCCCGGGAAGGTAAAAGGCGAAAAACTGTTTTTT.

The chain has TRBV7-2 and TRBJ2-1, with 8 bases fitting TRBD2. Germline V gene lookup returns CDR1 SGHTA and CDR2 FQGNSA. The CDR3 totals 16 residues. The V gene end was trimmed by 3 bases and the J gene end by 6 bases; junction bases not matched to a gene: 10. CDR3 protein: CASSFQRGGPLNEQFF. The CDR3 DNA reads as TGTGCCAGCAGCTTCCAACGGGGGGGGCCCCTCAATGAGCAGTTCTTC.

J is TRBJ1-1 and V is TRBV11-2; D uncertain. The V end was cut by 3 bases, the J end by 0 bases, with 5 bases between. Germline V gene data show CDR1 as SGHAT and CDR2 as FQNNGV. The length of the CDR3 is 13 residues. The CDR3 DNA reads TGTGCCAGCAGCTTTGGGCTGAACACTGAAGCTTTCTTT. Protein: CASSFGLNTEAFF.

The rearrangement joins TRBV30 to TRBJ1-2; D unresolved. The V end was cut by 4 bases, the J end by 6 bases, with 21 bases between. The CDR3 spans 15 residues. Germline V gene data show CDR1 as GTSNPN and CDR2 as SVGIG (reference sequence). The CDR3 reads CAWIHPAGRWNGYTF. In DNA form, the CDR3 reads TGTGCCTGGATCCACCCGGCGGGGAGGTGGAATGGCTACACCTTC.

V usage is TRBV5-1 and J usage is TRBJ1-5; TRBD1 might be the D (5 bases). Germline-derived CDR1 and CDR2 are SGHRS and YFSETQ. This CDR3 is 14 amino acids long. V lost 0 bases and J 6 bases, leaving 10 bases between the germline ends. The DNA for the CDR3 is TGCGCCAGCAGCTTGGAGGGAGGGGTTCAGCCCCAGCATTTT. Translating it yields CASSLEGGVQPQHF.

This chain links TRBV27 with TRBJ1-2; 9 positions match TRBD1. Germline CDR1 is MNHEY and CDR2 is SMNVEV (reference sequence). Germline trimming cut 7 bases from V and 6 bases from J; bases unmatched to any gene: 6. The CDR3 has 13 residues. The CDR3 loop is CASTSDRGHGYTF. The CDR3 coding sequence is TGTGCCAGCACTTCGGACAGGGGCCATGGCTACACCTTC.

A single count supports this clone. The V call is TRBV7-9, the J call TRBJ1-4; 7 positions match TRBD1. Germline assignment: CDR1 SEHNR and CDR2 FQNEAQ (reference sequence). V was clipped by 5 bases and J by 8 bases; unmatched bases: 8. This CDR3 region has 14 residues. The CDR3 DNA is TGTGCCAGCAGCCTCGGGACAGAGGACGAAAAACTGTTTTTT. Translation gives CASSLGTEDEKLFF.

The chain is built from TRBV30 and TRBJ1-5; D is uncertain. Per germline, CDR1 GTSNPN and CDR2 SVGIG (reference sequence). This CDR3 is 13 amino acids long. The V and J ends lost 3 bases and 2 bases respectively, with 8 bases between them. In DNA, the CDR3 is TGTGCCTGGAGCGAACAGCGCAATCAGCCCCAGCATTTT. Amino acid sequence: CAWSEQRNQPQHF.

The CDR3 reads CASSFDGGQGEKLFF. The CDR3 nucleotides are TGTGCCAGCAGCTTTGACGGGGGACAGGGTGAAAAACTGTTTTTT. The chain couples TRBV11-2 to TRBJ1-4; 9 bases agree with TRBD1. V was clipped by 3 bases and J by 7 bases; unmatched bases: 6. Germline V lookup: CDR1 SGHAT, CDR2 FQNNGV. This CDR3 contains 15 residues.